This is a list of T cell receptor beta chains from one sample in a study of T-cell memory formation after mild COVID-19. TCRdb used MiXCR to reprocess the 5' RACE reads, holding one entry per CDR3 protein. The data show just over 400,000 distinct CDR3 sequences, 23% seen once. The source material was PBMCs or a T cell subset sorted from them (not recorded which). These receptors were taken from an adult woman who had mild COVID-19 (a few samples of this study predate the infection). Cell type and time point are not known. CDR3s include the opening cysteine and the closing phenylalanine or tryptophan. The D gene is left open where the match is weak. The size of a clone is reported for some rows only, either as once, few or many, or as a class for expanded clones.

cdr3_nt cdr3_aa v_call clone_size d_call j_call cdr3_length
TGTGCCAGCAGCTTAGAGGGGGCTGGGACCCAGTACTTC CASSLEGAGTQYF TRBV7-8 few TRBD1 TRBJ2-5 13
TGTGCCAGCAGTGAAGGCGGGTGGAGCACAGATACGCAGTATTTT CASSEGGWSTDTQYF TRBV2 - - TRBJ2-3 15
TGTGCCAGCAGCCAAGCCATGACTAGCGGAACTCAAGAGACCCAGTACTTC CASSQAMTSGTQETQYF TRBV14 few TRBD2 TRBJ2-5 17
TGTGCCAGCAGCTTAGTGGGACTAGGGTCTTACAATGAGCAGTTCTTC CASSLVGLGSYNEQFF TRBV11-3 many TRBD2 TRBJ2-1 16
TGTGCCAGCAGCCAAGGGCAGGGTAATGGCTACACCTTC CASSQGQGNGYTF TRBV4-2 - - TRBJ1-2 13
TGTGCCAGCAGCCAATGGGGAATGGGGGACTACGGATCTCGCGAGCAGTACTTC CASSQWGMGDYGSREQYF TRBV3-1 - TRBD2 TRBJ2-7 18
TGTGCCAGCAGCCAAGATTTTCTAGTGAGGTCAGATACGCAGTATTTT CASSQDFLVRSDTQYF TRBV4-2 - - TRBJ2-3 16
TGTGCCAGCAGTCAACAGGGGTACCAAGAGACCCAGTACTTC CASSQQGYQETQYF TRBV6-6 - TRBD1 TRBJ2-5 14
TGCAGTGCCCCCCTAGCGGGAGGGCACGGGGAGCTGTTTTTT CSAPLAGGHGELFF TRBV20-1 - TRBD2 TRBJ2-2 14
TGCAGCGTTGTATTTAGCGGGGGGGCTAACTACGAGCAGTACTTC CSVVFSGGANYEQYF TRBV29-1 few TRBD2 TRBJ2-7 15
TGTGCCAGCAGTTACCACAGGGGGGCGAACACCGGGGAGCTGTTTTTT CASSYHRGANTGELFF TRBV12-3/TRBV12-4 - TRBD1 TRBJ2-2 16
TGTGCCAGCAGTTACGCCGGGACTGGGGCCTACGAGCAGTACTTC CASSYAGTGAYEQYF TRBV6-5 once - TRBJ2-7 15
TGTGCCAGCAGTTTTCTACAGGGGCCCTACAATGAGCAGTTCTTC CASSFLQGPYNEQFF TRBV12-3/TRBV12-4 - TRBD1 TRBJ2-1 15
TGTGCCAGCAGCGAAATCGGATGGACAGGGAAAGAGACCCAGTACTTC CASSEIGWTGKETQYF TRBV5-5 - TRBD1 TRBJ2-5 16
TGTGCCAGACTGATAGCGGGGGGCACAGATACGCAGTATTTT CARLIAGGTDTQYF TRBV7-2 - TRBD2 TRBJ2-3 14